The entry below describes one T cell receptor beta chain. The antigen it binds to is not known. Per-nucleotide qualities are absent, and no much larger clonotype sits a single base away. The immunoSEQ Assay, a bias-controlled multiplex PCR, was used to amplify TCRbeta CDR3 regions from genomic DNA. In the original analysis: The number of nucleated cells in each sample was estimated by amplification of reference gene primers within the assay. Sequence reads were collapsed and filtered to measure the absolute abundance of every unique TCRbeta CDR3 rearrangement. For each sample, productive Simpson clonality was calculated as the square root of Simpson's diversity index over productive rearrangements. The clones in this table, taken by TCRdb from immuneACCESS, are in-frame only. Not every clone is retained; where verified, under half of the shortfall comes from an unresolved V gene, and the cause of the rest is unknown. For V, J and clone size, that table is used; D and trimming come from the DNA. The sample includes under 250,000 clones, with 86% observed a single time. The ten largest clones take up approximately 5% of the sample.

The sample belongs to a study of blood T cell repertoires in COVID-19 (dated by TCRdb to the early 2020s). At the level of the whole study: The collaborator samples originated in the United States, Italy and Spain and spanned the acute and convalescent phases of COVID-19. The prospective study material was composed of cDNA or gDNA derived from T cells, B-cell-depleted T cells, or PBMCs. Samples were obtained from the ongoing ImmuneRACE study (first 160 participants) and from over a thousand subjects provided by 6 global collaborators. A freely available public database, intended as a resource for researchers studying the immune response to SARS-CoV-2, is where the repertoires were released. Where available, HLA class I and class II types were taken from metadata supplied by the sample provider and were not determined by assay-based typing. The dataset comprised deeply sampled blood TCRbeta repertoires from subjects exposed to, actively infected with, or recovered from COVID-19. Sample metadata almost always included a de-identified subject ID, COVID-19 status, age in years and sex. Overall study results and their limits: The quantity of clinical and demographic metadata differed by source and by participant and was supplied without curation.

In Seattle, one collaborating source enrolled patients while the infection was active and tracked those patients longitudinally over the course of disease. The collaborating institutions used their own protocols to collect whole blood in K2EDTA tubes. For TCRbeta analysis, collaborator samples were shipped as frozen whole blood, as isolated PBMCs, or as DNA extracted from either sample type. The CDR3 starts with the cysteine, ends with the phenylalanine, and has 14 residues. Kept here is only the CDR3 DNA, which spans 42 bases and is read in frame from base 1. The CDR1 and CDR2 encoded by the germline V gene are SGHVS and FNYEAQ. At the junction V is shortened by 5 bases and J by 0 bases, with 10 bases in between.

The receptor's source is a woman of 80 years or more with COVID-19, enrolled during active disease. The V and J segments used are TRBV7-6 and TRBJ2-5; perhaps TRBD1 is the D gene, with 5 bases matching. The source material was peripheral blood. The CDR3 reads CASSPRVNQETQYF. The DNA sequence is given as TGTGCCAGCAGCCCCAGGGTTAACCAAGAGACCCAGTACTTC.